This T cell receptor (beta chain) was found in a study of beta chain features in type 1 diabetes. This CDR3 contains 18 residues. Germline V CDR1 and CDR2: SGHTA, FQGNSA. V shed 3 bases and J 6 bases; nucleotides not matched to a gene: 14. Concerning this clone itself: Its antigen is not identified.

As every portion of the isolated RNA was reverse transcribed, the sequencing read expressed TCRB transcripts. Sequencing used immunoSEQ multiplex PCR; TCRdb keeps in-frame clones, though not all of them. The data show a few hundred thousand clones, around a tenth seen once. Study conclusions and caveats: Moderate but significant shortening of TCRB CDR3s was recorded in all four CD4+ subsets from Type 1 diabetes patients. Whether HLA type affects TCRB rearrangement stayed undetermined in the present work.

This sequence originates from a man aged 25-45 years with type 1 diabetes. The genes are TRBV7-2 and TRBJ2-2; 9 nucleotides line up with TRBD1. Material for sequencing was central memory CD4+ T cells from blood. The CDR3 here is CASSFGRGTGLSPGELFF. CDR3 nucleotide sequence: TGTGCCAGCAGCTTCGGGCGGGGGACAGGGCTTTCACCCGGGGAGCTGTTTTTT.